The T cell receptor (beta chain) described here comes from a study of cytomegalovirus exposure and HLA in healthy donors. The overall study: Early released data had roughly 81 million unique TCRs, all coming from HLA-typed donors.

A multiplex PCR was run with 60 Vbeta primers and 13 Jbeta primers. Profiling relied on immunoSEQ multiplex PCR, and the TCRdb table lists in-frame clones only, not all of them. This repertoire shows about 140,000 clones, roughly 70% found once; its top ten account for about 10%. This clone was picked up one time. Its specificity is not known. Trimming cost V 10 bases and J 8 bases, with 18 bases left between them. Germline loops: CDR1 MNHNY, CDR2 SVGAGI (reference sequence). The CDR3 loop spans 13 amino acids. Overall study findings and caveats: Among TCR sequences, most were rare, though some public TCRs appeared in many donors.

This receptor was taken from a man younger than 40 in good health and CMV-seropositive. Input material: PBMCs. The genes are TRBV6-6 and TRBJ2-1; D is possibly TRBD1 (5 bases). CDR3 loop: CAISDSSNHEQFF. The CDR3 DNA follows: TGTGCCATTTCCGACAGTAGCAACCATGAGCAGTTCTTC.